This TCR beta chain is from a study of blood T cell repertoires in COVID-19. In the study overall: Sites across the United States, Italy and Spain contributed samples from acute and convalescent COVID-19.

Methods used by the authors: Scientists estimated how many nucleated cells there were by amplifying reference gene primers. Clones were read by immunoSEQ multiplex PCR, and TCRdb kept only the in-frame ones, dropping some. The DNA gave D and trimming, while V, J and clone size come from that table. This sample has roughly 85,000 clones, with around 86% found just once. This CDR3 has 15 amino acids. With V trimmed by 3 bases and J by 1 base, 0 bases remained unmatched. In germline, CDR1 is PRHDT, CDR2 FYEKMQ (reference sequence). In this sample, this clone turned up a few times. The V call is TRBV13, the J call TRBJ2-3; 11 positions match TRBD2. The receptor's source is a man aged 50-59 years with active or convalescent COVID-19. The sample comprised peripheral blood. The CDR3: CASSLGLAGTDTQYF. CDR3 DNA sequence: TGTGCCAGCAGCTTGGGACTAGCGGGCACAGATACGCAGTATTTT.